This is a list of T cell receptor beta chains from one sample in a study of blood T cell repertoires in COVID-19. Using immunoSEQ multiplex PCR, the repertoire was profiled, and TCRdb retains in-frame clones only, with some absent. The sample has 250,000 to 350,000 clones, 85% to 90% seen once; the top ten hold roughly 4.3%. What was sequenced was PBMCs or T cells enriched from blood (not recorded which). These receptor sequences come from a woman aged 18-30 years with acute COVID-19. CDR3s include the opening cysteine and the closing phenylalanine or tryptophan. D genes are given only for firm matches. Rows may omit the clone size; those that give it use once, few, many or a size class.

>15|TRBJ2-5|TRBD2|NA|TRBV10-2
TGCGCCAGCAGAGGGGGACTAGCGGCACAAGAGACCCAGTACTTC
CASRGGLAAQETQYF
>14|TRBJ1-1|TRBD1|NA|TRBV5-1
TGCGCCAGCAAAGGGGGCCTCCCGAACACTGAAGCTTTCTTT
CASKGGLPNTEAFF
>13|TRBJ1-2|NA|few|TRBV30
TGTGCCTGGAGACCACAGGTGGACTATGGCTACACCTTC
CAWRPQVDYGYTF
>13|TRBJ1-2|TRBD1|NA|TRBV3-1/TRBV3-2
TGTGCCAGCAGCCGGGGACAGGTATATGGCTACACCTTC
CASSRGQVYGYTF
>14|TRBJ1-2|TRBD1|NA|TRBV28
TGTGCCAGCAACCGCTACCGGACAGGGAGTGGCTACACCTTC
CASNRYRTGSGYTF
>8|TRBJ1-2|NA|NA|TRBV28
TGTGCCAGCGGCGGCTACACCTTC
CASGGYTF
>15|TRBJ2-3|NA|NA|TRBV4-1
TGCGCCAGCAGCTTATATCCCCCAGCGAAGGATACGCAGTATTTT
CASSLYPPAKDTQYF
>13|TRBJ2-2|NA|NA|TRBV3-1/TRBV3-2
TGTGCCAGCAGCCTACAGGGAGCCGGGGAGCTGTTTTTT
CASSLQGAGELFF
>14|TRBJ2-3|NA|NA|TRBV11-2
TGTGCCAGCAGCTTAGTAAACTACGCGGATACGCAGTATTTT
CASSLVNYADTQYF
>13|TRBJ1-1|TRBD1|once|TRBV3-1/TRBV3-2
TGTGCCAGCAGCCAAGTGGGGACAGGGATGGCTTTCTTT
CASSQVGTGMAFF
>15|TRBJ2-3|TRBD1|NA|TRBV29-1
TGCAGCGTTGCGGGGGACAGGGGGCGCGCAGATACGCAGTATTTT
CSVAGDRGRADTQYF
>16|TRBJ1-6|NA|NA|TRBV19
TGTGCCAGTAGCCTTAGGGGCAGCTCCTATAATTCACCCCTCCACTTT
CASSLRGSSYNSPLHF
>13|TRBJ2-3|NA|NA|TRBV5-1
TGCGCCAGCAGCCCGACACGCACAGATACGCAGTATTTT
CASSPTRTDTQYF
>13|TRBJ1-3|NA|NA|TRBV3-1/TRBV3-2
TGTGCCAGCAGCCAAGAAAACCGGGACACCATATATTTT
CASSQENRDTIYF
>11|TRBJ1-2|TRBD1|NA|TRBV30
TGTGCCGGACGGACAGGGTATGGCTACACCTTC
CAGRTGYGYTF
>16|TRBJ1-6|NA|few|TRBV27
TGTGCCAGCAGTTTGGAGGGTAGCTCCTATAATTCACCCCTCCACTTT
CASSLEGSSYNSPLHF
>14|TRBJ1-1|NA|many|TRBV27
TGTGCCAGCAGTTTGCGGCCCTACAACACTGAAGCTTTCTTT
CASSLRPYNTEAFF
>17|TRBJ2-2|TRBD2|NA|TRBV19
TGTGCCAGTAGTGGGAGGGTCGATTCATATTTAACCGGGGAGCTGTTTTTT
CASSGRVDSYLTGELFF
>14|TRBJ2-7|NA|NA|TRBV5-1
TGCGCCAGCAGCTTGGGGTGGCGGCCACACGAGCAGTACTTC
CASSLGWRPHEQYF
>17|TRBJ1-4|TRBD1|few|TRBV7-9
TGTGCCAGCAGCCCTAGGACAGGGGGCGAAGATAATGAAAAACTGTTTTTT
CASSPRTGGEDNEKLFF
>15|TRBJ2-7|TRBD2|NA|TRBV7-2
TGTGCCAGCAGCCCCGGACTAGCGGAAACCTACGAGCAGTACTTC
CASSPGLAETYEQYF
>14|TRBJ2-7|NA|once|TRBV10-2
TGCGCCAGCAGTGAGTCGCGGCAGACCTACGAGCAGTACTTC
CASSESRQTYEQYF
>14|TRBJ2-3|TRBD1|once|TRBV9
TGTGCCAGCAGCCCTGGACAGGGGAGGGATACGCAGTATTTT
CASSPGQGRDTQYF
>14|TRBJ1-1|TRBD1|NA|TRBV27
TGTGCCAGCAGTTATAGGGGGCCTCGGACTGAAGCTTTCTTT
CASSYRGPRTEAFF
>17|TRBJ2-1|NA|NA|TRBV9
TGTGCCAGCAGCGTGTCCCCAACGGGGACACTTTACAATGAGCAGTTCTTC
CASSVSPTGTLYNEQFF
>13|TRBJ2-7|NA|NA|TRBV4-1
TGCGCCAGCAGCCAAGACTACGGCTACGAGCAGTACTTC
CASSQDYGYEQYF
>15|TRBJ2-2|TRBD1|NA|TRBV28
TGTGCCAGCAGTTTAGGGGACAGGCCAACCGGGGAGCTGTTTTTT
CASSLGDRPTGELFF
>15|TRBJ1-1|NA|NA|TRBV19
TGTGCCAGTAGGGATACAGGGAGGGGGTTGACTGAAGCTTTCTTT
CASRDTGRGLTEAFF
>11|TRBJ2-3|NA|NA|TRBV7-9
TGTGCCAGCAGCGTAACAGATACGCAGTATTTT
CASSVTDTQYF
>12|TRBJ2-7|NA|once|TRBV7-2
TGTGCCAGCAGCCGCCCCCGGGGGGAGCAGTACTTC
CASSRPRGEQYF
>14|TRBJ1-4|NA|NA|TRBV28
TGTGCCAGCATCGGGTGGGCAACTAATGAAAAACTGTTTTTT
CASIGWATNEKLFF
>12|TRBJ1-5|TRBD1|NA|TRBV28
TGTGCCAGCAGCGACAGGGCAGAGCTCCAGCATTTT
CASSDRAELQHF
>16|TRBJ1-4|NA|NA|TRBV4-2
TGTGCCAGCAGCCAAGCTGACCGGGTGACTAATGAAAAACTGTTTTTT
CASSQADRVTNEKLFF
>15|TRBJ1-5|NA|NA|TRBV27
TGTGCCAGCAGTTTCCGCGGGGGGGGCAATCAGCCCCAGCATTTT
CASSFRGGGNQPQHF
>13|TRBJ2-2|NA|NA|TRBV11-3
TGTGCCAGCCATCGGTCCGGGACCGGGGAGCTGTTTTTT
CASHRSGTGELFF